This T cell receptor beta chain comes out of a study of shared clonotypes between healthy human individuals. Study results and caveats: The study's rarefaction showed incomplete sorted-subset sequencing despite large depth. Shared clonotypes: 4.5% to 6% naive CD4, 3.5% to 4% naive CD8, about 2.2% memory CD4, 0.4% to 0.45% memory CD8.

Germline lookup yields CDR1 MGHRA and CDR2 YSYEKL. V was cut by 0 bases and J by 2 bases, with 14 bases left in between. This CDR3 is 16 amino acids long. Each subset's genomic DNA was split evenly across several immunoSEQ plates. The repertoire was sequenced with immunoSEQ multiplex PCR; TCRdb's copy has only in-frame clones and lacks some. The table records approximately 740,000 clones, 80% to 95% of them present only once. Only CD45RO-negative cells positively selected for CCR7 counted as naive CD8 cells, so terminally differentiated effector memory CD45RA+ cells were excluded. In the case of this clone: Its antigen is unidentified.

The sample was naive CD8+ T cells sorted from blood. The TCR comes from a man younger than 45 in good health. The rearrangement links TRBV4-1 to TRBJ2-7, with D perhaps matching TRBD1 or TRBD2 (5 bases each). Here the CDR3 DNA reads TGCGCCAGCAGCCAAGATCGAGGGGTGGGGACCTACGAGCAGTACTTC. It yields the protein CASSQDRGVGTYEQYF.